This T cell receptor (beta chain) stems from a study of shared clonotypes between healthy human individuals. This CDR3 contains 12 residues. Repertoires were generated with immunoSEQ multiplex PCR, while TCRdb's copy carries only in-frame clones and drops some. Of about 2 million clones listed, just under 95% are singletons. In the naive CD8 group, cells lacked CD45RO and were positively selected for CCR7, so terminally differentiated effector memory CD45RA+ cells were left out. The chain couples TRBV21-1 to TRBJ1-6. TRBV21-1 is shown as a pseudogene. The source of this sequence is a man aged 18 to 30 in good health. Sequencing was performed on naive CD8+ T cells sorted from blood. The DNA of the CDR3 is TGTGCCAGCAGCAAAATCATCCGACCCCTCCACTTT. It codes for CASSKIIRPLHF.